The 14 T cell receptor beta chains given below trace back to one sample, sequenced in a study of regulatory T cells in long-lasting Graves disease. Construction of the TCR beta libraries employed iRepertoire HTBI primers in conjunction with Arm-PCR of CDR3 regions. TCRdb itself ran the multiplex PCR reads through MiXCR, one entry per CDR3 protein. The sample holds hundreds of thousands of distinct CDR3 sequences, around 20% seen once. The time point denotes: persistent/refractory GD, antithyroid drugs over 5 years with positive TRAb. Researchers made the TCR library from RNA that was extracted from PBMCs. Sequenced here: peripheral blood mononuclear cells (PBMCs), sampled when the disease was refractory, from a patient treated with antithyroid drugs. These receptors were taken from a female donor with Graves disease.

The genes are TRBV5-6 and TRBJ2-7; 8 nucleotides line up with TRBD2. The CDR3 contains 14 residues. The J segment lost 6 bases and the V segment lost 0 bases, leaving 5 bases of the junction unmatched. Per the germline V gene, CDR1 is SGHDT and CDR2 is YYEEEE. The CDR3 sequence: CASSLAGRAREQYF. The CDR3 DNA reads TGTGCCAGCAGCTTGGCCGGGAGGGCCCGCGAGCAGTACTTC.

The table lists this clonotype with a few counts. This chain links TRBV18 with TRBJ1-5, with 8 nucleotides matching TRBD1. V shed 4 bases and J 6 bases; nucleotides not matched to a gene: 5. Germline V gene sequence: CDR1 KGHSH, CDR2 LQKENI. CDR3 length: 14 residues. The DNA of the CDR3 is TGTGCCAGCTCACGTACAGGGGGGAGTCAGCCCCAGCATTTT. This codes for CASSRTGGSQPQHF. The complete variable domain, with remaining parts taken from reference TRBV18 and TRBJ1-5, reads NAGVMQNPRHLVRRRGQEARLRCSPMKGHSHVYWYRQLPEEGLKFMVYLQKENIIDESGMPKERFSAEFPKEGPSILRIQQVVRGDSAAYFCASSRTGGSQPQHFGDGTRLSIL.

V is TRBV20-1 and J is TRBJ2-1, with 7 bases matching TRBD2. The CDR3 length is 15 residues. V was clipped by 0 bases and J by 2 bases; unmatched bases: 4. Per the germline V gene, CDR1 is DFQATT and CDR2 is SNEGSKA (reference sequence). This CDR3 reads CSARDRSGTYNEQFF. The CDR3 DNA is TGCAGTGCTAGAGATCGAAGCGGGACCTACAATGAGCAGTTCTTC.

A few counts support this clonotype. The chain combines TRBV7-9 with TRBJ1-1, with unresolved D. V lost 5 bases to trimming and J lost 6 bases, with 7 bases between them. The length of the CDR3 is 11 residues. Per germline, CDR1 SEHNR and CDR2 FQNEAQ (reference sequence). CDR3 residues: CASSLQPEAFF. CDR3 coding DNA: TGTGCCAGCAGCCTCCAGCCTGAAGCTTTCTTT.

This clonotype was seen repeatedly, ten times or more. The chain's CDR3 is CASRVGTSEQYF. Written as DNA, the CDR3 is TGTGCCAGCAGAGTCGGGACTAGCGAGCAGTACTTC. This rearrangement joins TRBV27 to TRBJ2-7, with 8 bases aligning to TRBD2. After removal of 6 bases from V and 6 bases from J, the junction contained 4 bases not matched to a gene. Germline CDR1 is MNHEY and CDR2 is SMNVEV (reference sequence). This CDR3 has 12 residues.

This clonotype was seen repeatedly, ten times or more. CDR3 nucleotide sequence: TGTGCCAGCAGCTTAGAAGGGGGGACTCCTAGCCAGGCGAACACCGGGGAGCTGTTTTTT. Its translation: CASSLEGGTPSQANTGELFF. This chain uses TRBV7-2 with TRBJ2-2; D is tentatively TRBD1 or TRBD2 (6 bases each). The CDR3 totals 20 residues. Germline CDR1 reads SGHTA; CDR2 reads FQGNSA. Trimming stripped 1 base from V and 0 bases from J, with 21 bases between.

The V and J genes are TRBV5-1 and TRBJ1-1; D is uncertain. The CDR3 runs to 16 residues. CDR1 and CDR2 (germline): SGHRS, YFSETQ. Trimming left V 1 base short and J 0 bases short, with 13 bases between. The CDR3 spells CASSLLEGMLNTEAFF. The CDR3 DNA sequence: TGCGCCAGCAGCTTGCTAGAAGGGATGTTGAACACTGAAGCTTTCTTT.

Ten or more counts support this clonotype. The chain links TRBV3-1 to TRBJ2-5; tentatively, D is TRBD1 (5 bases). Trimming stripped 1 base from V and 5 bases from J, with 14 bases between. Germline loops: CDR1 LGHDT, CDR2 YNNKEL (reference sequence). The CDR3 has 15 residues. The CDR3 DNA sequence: TGTGCCAGCAGCCAAGGTCCCCAGGGTTCGGAGACCCAGTACTTC. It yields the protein CASSQGPQGSETQYF.

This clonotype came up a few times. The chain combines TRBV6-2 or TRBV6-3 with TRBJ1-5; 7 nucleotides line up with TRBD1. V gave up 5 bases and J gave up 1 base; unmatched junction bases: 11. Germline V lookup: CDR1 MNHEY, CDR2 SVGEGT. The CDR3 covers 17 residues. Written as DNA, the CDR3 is TGTGCCAGCAGTCATAGGGAGGGACAGATAAGCAATCAGCCCCAGCATTTT. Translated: CASSHREGQISNQPQHF.

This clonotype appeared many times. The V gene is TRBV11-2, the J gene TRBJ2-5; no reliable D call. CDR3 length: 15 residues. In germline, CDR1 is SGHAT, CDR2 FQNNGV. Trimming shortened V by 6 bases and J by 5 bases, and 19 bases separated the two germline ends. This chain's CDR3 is CASRVQGLGRETQYF. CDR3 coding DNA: TGTGCCAGCAGAGTGCAAGGGTTGGGTCGCGAGACCCAGTACTTC.

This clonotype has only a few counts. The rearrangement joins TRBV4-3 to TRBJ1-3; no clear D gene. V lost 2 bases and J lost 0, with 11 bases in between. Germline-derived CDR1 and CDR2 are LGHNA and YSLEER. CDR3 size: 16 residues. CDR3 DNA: TGCGCCAGCAGCCAATGGGTCGACCGCTCTGGAAACACCATATATTTT. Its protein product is CASSQWVDRSGNTIYF.

The CDR3 DNA reads as TGTGCCAGCAGTTCGACGCCCGAATCCTACGAGCAGTACTTC. It specifies CASSSTPESYEQYF. The chain uses TRBV5-4 and TRBJ2-7; D is uncertain. Per the germline V gene, CDR1 is SGHNT and CDR2 is YYREEE (reference sequence). Trimming left V 5 bases short and J 1 base short, with 13 bases between. CDR3 length: 14 amino acids.

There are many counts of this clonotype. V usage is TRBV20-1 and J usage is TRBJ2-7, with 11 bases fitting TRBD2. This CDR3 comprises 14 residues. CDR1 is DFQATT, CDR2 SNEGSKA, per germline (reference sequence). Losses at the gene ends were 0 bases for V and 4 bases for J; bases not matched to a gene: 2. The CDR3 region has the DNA TGCAGTGCTAGAGAATTAGCGGGAGGGTACGAGCAGTACTTC. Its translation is CSARELAGGYEQYF.

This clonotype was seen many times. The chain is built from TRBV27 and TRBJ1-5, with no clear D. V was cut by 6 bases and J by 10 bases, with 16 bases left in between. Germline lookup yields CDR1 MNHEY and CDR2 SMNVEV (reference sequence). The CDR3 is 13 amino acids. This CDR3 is CASSLLGGNPQHF. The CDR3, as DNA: TGTGCCAGCAGCCTTCTGGGAGGCAACCCCCAGCATTTT.